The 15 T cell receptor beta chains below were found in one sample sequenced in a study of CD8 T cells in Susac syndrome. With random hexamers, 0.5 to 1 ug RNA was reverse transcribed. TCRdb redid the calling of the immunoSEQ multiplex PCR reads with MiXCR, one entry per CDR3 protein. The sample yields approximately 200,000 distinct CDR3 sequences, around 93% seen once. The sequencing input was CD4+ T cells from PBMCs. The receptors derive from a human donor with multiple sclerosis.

The CDR3 bases are TGTGCCAGCGGGCACCTTGGGGGGTCGTACGAGCAGTACTTC. Residues: CASGHLGGSYEQYF. This chain connects TRBV11-2 to TRBJ2-7, with D possibly matching TRBD2 (6 bases). The CDR3 length is 14 residues. The germline CDR1 and CDR2 sequences are SGHAT and FQNNGV. Trimming took 8 bases from V and 4 from J, leaving 18 bases between them.

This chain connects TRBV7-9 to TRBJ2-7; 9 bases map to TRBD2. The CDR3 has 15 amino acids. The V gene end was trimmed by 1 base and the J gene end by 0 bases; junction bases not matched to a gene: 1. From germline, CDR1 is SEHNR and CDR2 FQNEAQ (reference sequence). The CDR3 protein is CASSLVSGGSYEQYV. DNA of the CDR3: TGTGCCAGCAGCTTAGTTAGCGGGGGCTCCTACGAGCAGTACGTC.

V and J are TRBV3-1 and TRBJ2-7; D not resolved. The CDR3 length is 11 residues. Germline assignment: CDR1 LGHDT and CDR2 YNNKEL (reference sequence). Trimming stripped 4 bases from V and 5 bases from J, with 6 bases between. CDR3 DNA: TGTGCCAGCAGCCGCTATAACGAGCAGTACTTC. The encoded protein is CASSRYNEQYF.

CDR3 coding DNA: TGCAGCGTTGAGGGGGGCATCTCCTACGAGCAGTACTTC. Protein sequence: CSVEGGISYEQYF. This chain uses TRBV29-1 with TRBJ2-7; either TRBD1 or TRBD2 may supply D (6 bases each). Trimming took 3 bases from V and 0 from J, leaving 9 bases between them. There are 13 residues in the CDR3. Germline assignment: CDR1 SQVTM and CDR2 ANQGSEA.

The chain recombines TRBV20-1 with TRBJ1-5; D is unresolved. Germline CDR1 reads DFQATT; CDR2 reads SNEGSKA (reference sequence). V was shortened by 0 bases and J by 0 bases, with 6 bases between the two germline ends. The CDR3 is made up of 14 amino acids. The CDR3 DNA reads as TGCAGTGCTAGAGATCCAAGTAGCAATCAGCCCCAGCATTTT. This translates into CSARDPSSNQPQHF.

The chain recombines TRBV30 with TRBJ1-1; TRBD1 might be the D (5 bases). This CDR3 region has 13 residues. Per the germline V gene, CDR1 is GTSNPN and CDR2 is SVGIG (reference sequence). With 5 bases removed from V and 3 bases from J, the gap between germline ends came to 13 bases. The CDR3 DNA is TGTGCCTGGTCCTCCGGGGGTTACACTGAAGCTTTCTTT. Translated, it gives CAWSSGGYTEAFF.

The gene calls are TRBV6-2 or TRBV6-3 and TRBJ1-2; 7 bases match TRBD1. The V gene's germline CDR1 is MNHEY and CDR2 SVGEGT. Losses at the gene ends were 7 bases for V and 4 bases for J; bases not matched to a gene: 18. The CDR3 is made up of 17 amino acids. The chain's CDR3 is CASTTKREQGRIYGYTF. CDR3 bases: TGTGCCAGCACCACCAAAAGAGAACAGGGGAGGATCTATGGCTACACCTTC.

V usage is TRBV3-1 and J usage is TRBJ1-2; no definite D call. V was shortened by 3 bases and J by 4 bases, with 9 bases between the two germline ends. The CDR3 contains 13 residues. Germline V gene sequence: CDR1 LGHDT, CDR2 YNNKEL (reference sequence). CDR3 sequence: CASSQATAYGYTF. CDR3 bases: TGTGCCAGCAGCCAGGCGACTGCCTATGGCTACACCTTC.

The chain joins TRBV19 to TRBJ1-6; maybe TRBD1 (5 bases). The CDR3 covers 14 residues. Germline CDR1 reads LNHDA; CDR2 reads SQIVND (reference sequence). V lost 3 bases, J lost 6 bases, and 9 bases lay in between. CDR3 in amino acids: CASSIPGSNSPLHF. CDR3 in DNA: TGTGCCAGTAGTATCCCAGGGAGTAATTCACCCCTCCACTTT.

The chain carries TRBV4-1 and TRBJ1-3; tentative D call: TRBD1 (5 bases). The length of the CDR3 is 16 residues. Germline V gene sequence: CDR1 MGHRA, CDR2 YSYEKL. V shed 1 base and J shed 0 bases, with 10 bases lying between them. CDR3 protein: CASSQADRVSGNTIYF. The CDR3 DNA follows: TGCGCCAGCAGCCAAGCTGACAGAGTCTCTGGAAACACCATATATTTT.

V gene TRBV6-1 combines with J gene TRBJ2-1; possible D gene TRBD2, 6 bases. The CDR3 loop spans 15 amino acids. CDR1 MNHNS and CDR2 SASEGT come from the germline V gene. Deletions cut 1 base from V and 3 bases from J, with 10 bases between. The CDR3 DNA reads TGTGCCAGCAGTGAAGGGGGACTTCTCTACAATGAGCAGTTCTTC. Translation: CASSEGGLLYNEQFF.

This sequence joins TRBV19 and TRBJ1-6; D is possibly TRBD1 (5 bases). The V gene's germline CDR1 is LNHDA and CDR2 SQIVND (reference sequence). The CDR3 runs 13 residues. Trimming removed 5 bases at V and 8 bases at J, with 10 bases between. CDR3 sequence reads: CASSSQGDSPLHF. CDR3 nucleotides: TGTGCCAGTAGTTCCCAGGGAGATTCACCCCTCCACTTT. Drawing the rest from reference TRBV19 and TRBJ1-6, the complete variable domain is DGGITQSPKYLFRKEGQNVTLSCEQNLNHDAMYWYRQDPGQGLRLIYYSQIVNDFQKGDIAEGYSVSREKKESFPLTVTSAQKNPTAFYLCASSSQGDSPLHFGNGTRLTVT.

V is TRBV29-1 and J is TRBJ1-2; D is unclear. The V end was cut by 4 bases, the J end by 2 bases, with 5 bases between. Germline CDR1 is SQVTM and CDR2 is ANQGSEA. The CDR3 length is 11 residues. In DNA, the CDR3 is TGCAGCGTTGGTACAAACTATGGCTACACCTTC. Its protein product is CSVGTNYGYTF.

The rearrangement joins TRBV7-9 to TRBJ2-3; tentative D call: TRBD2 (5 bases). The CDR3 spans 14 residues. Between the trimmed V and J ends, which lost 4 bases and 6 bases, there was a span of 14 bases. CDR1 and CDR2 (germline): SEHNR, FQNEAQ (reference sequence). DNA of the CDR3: TGTGCCAGCAGCTCCCTCGGTCGCGGGGATACGCAGTATTTT. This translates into CASSSLGRGDTQYF.

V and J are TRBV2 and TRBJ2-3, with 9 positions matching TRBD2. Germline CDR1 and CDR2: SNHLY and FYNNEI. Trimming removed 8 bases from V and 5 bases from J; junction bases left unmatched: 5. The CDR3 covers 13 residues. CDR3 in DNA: TGTGCCAGCGGCGGGGGGGCGAGAGATACGCAGTATTTT. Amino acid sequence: CASGGGARDTQYF.